The 30 T cell receptor beta chains reported below all come from one sample, sequenced in a study of T cell responses to AZD1222 COVID-19 vaccine. Data came from immunoSEQ multiplex PCR; TCRdb stores just in-frame clones and leaves some out. The sample lists approximately 150,000 clones, under 90% occurring once. The input for sequencing was peripheral blood, taken 28 days after the second AZD1222 dose. Every receptor here comes from an adult who received the AZD1222 COVID-19 vaccine.

This clone was seen just once. This chain joins TRBV10-3 and TRBJ1-3, with unresolved D. The V and J ends lost 8 bases and 0 bases respectively, with 5 bases between them. The CDR3 sequence is 12 residues long. CDR1 and CDR2 from the germline V gene are ENHRY and SYGVKD. The CDR3 nucleotides read TGTGCCATCGGTGGCTCTGGAAACACCATATATTTT. This translates into CAIGGSGNTIYF.

The DNA of the CDR3 is TGTGCCAGCAGTTACTCAGAGGCGGTTCAAGAGACCCAGTACTTC. Amino acids: CASSYSEAVQETQYF. The chain is built from TRBV6-6 and TRBJ2-5; unclear D gene. In germline, CDR1 is MNHNY, CDR2 SVGAGI (reference sequence). The V and J ends lost 0 bases and 2 bases respectively, with 10 bases between them. The CDR3 covers 15 residues.

This chain joins TRBV5-8 and TRBJ2-2, with TRBD2 matching 9 bases. J gave up 3 bases and V 4 bases, and 7 bases lay outside the gene matches. This CDR3 is built from 16 residues. Germline-derived CDR1 and CDR2 are SGHTS and YDEGEE. This chain's CDR3 is CASSSFSGSDTGELFF. As DNA, the CDR3 is TGTGCCAGCAGCAGCTTTAGCGGGAGTGACACCGGGGAGCTGTTTTTT.

The chain is built from TRBV10-3 and TRBJ1-5; D unclear. This CDR3 comprises 12 residues. Between the trimmed V and J ends, which lost 2 bases and 4 bases, there was a span of 3 bases. Germline loops: CDR1 ENHRY, CDR2 SYGVKD. This chain's CDR3 is CAISEPNQPQHF. CDR3 DNA sequence: TGTGCCATCAGTGAGCCTAATCAGCCCCAGCATTTT.

The genes are TRBV6-6 and TRBJ2-7; TRBD1 agrees at 8 bases. This CDR3 is 14 amino acids long. V was clipped by 2 bases and J by 6 bases; unmatched bases: 6. Germline V gene data show CDR1 as MNHNY and CDR2 as SVGAGI (reference sequence). CDR3 region: CASSYPRQGREQYF. CDR3 sequence (DNA): TGTGCCAGCAGTTACCCTAGACAGGGGCGCGAGCAGTACTTC.

The J gene is TRBJ2-5, the V gene TRBV5-6, with D uncertain. Trimming removed 6 bases at V and 0 bases at J, with 9 bases between. Germline-derived CDR1 and CDR2 are SGHDT and YYEEEE. The CDR3 totals 13 residues. CDR3 sequence: CASTTVNQETQYF. The CDR3 DNA sequence: TGTGCCAGCACCACTGTTAACCAAGAGACCCAGTACTTC.

This chain links TRBV5-6 with TRBJ2-2; D call uncertain. The length of the CDR3 is 14 residues. V lost 0 bases to trimming and J lost 1 base, with 4 bases between them. From germline, CDR1 is SGHDT and CDR2 YYEEEE. The CDR3 reads CASSLAGNTGELFF. In DNA, the CDR3 is TGTGCCAGCAGCTTGGCGGGGAACACCGGGGAGCTGTTTTTT.

V is TRBV3-1 (or the pseudogene TRBV3-2) and J is TRBJ1-1; D may be TRBD1 (6 bases). Germline lookup yields CDR1 LGHDT and CDR2 YNNKEL (reference sequence). CDR3 length: 18 residues. V lost 1 base, J lost 0 bases, and 18 bases lay in between. CDR3 bases: TGTGCCAGCAGCCAAGGCCAGGGGATGGTTGGCATGAACACTGAAGCTTTCTTT. Translation gives CASSQGQGMVGMNTEAFF.

The CDR3 DNA follows: TGCGCCAGCAGCGAAGGGGACAGACCGAACACTGAAGCTTTCTTT. Protein product: CASSEGDRPNTEAFF. V usage is TRBV5-1 and J usage is TRBJ1-1; 7 positions match TRBD1. Germline-derived CDR1 and CDR2 are SGHRS and YFSETQ. The CDR3 has 15 residues. V was clipped by 4 bases and J by 1 base; unmatched bases: 7.

The rearrangement joins TRBV4-2 to TRBJ1-2; 10 bases map to TRBD1. There are 18 residues in the CDR3. The J segment lost 4 bases and the V segment lost 1 base, leaving 12 bases of the junction unmatched. Germline lookup yields CDR1 LGHNA and CDR2 YNFKEQ. The CDR3 bases are TGTGCCAGCAGCCAAGTCGGGGGACAGGGGATTATTTCCTATGGCTACACCTTC. This encodes CASSQVGGQGIISYGYTF.

This clone was counted between two and nine times. The chain carries TRBV2 and TRBJ1-1, with D unclear. Germline V lookup: CDR1 SNHLY, CDR2 FYNNEI. This CDR3 has 13 amino acids. V dropped 8 bases and J dropped 1 base, with 11 bases sitting between them. CDR3 in DNA: TGTGCCAGCGTTTTGGACCAGAACACTGAAGCTTTCTTT. It yields the protein CASVLDQNTEAFF.

This sequence joins TRBV5-1 and TRBJ2-7; a possible D gene is TRBD1 (6 bases). Germline CDR1 reads SGHRS; CDR2 reads YFSETQ. The length of the CDR3 is 14 residues. V was shortened by 3 bases and J by 0 bases, with 10 bases between the two germline ends. The CDR3 reads CASSSTGHSYEQYF. For the CDR3, the DNA is TGCGCCAGCAGCTCCACGGGACACTCCTACGAGCAGTACTTC.

This chain connects TRBV6-1 to TRBJ1-3; possibly TRBD1 for D (6 bases). This CDR3 region has 16 residues. The V end was cut by 4 bases, the J end by 0 bases, with 13 bases between. Per germline, CDR1 MNHNS and CDR2 SASEGT. The CDR3 reads CASSVGQFFSGNTIYF. As DNA, the CDR3 is TGTGCCAGCAGTGTAGGACAGTTCTTCTCTGGAAACACCATATATTTT.

V is TRBV6-1 and J is TRBJ1-2, with 7 bases aligning to TRBD1. CDR3 length equals 15 residues. CDR1 is MNHNS, CDR2 SASEGT, per germline. Losses at the gene ends were 2 bases for V and 2 bases for J; bases not matched to a gene: 5. The CDR3 DNA sequence: TGTGCCAGCAGTGAACCGGGACAGTTAAACTATGGCTACACCTTC. Encoded protein: CASSEPGQLNYGYTF.

The chain joins TRBV13 to TRBJ2-5; a weak D match, TRBD1 (5 bases). Trimming removed 5 bases from V and 7 bases from J, with 11 bases in between. Germline loops: CDR1 PRHDT, CDR2 FYEKMQ (reference sequence). This CDR3 contains 12 residues. The CDR3 loop reads CASSPRRGTQYF. CDR3 sequence (DNA): TGTGCCAGCAGCCCTCGAAGGGGGACCCAGTACTTC.

V and J are TRBV11-1 and TRBJ1-1; no definite D call. V was shortened by 2 bases and J by 0 bases, with 4 bases between the two germline ends. The CDR3 has 13 residues. Germline-derived CDR1 and CDR2 are SGHAT and FQDESV (reference sequence). The CDR3, as DNA: TGTGCCAGCAGCTTACGTATGAACACTGAAGCTTTCTTT. Translation: CASSLRMNTEAFF.

CDR3 in DNA: TGTGCCACCAGAACCGGGACAGTTAATTCACCCCTCCACTTT. Its protein product is CATRTGTVNSPLHF. This chain connects TRBV3-1 (or the pseudogene TRBV3-2) to TRBJ1-6; TRBD1 matches at 7 bases. Trimming took 10 bases from V and 6 from J; bases not matched to a gene: 9. The CDR3 runs to 14 residues. The V gene's germline CDR1 is LGHDT and CDR2 YNNKEL (reference sequence).

The gene calls are TRBV2 and TRBJ1-5; possible D gene TRBD1, 5 bases. The germline V gene has CDR1 SNHLY and CDR2 FYNNEI. The CDR3 has 15 residues. Trimming took 7 bases from V and 2 from J, leaving 15 bases between them. The CDR3 DNA sequence: TGTGCCAGCATTCAGGGAGGAGGGGGCAATCAGCCCCAGCATTTT. Its translation: CASIQGGGGNQPQHF. Full variable domain (missing parts from reference TRBV2 and TRBJ1-5): EPEVTQTPSHQVTQMGQEVILRCVPISNHLYFYWYRQILGQKVEFLVSFYNNEISEKSEIFDDQFSVERPDGSNFTLKIRSTKLEDSAMYFCASIQGGGGNQPQHFGDGTRLSIL.

V and J are TRBV6-4 and TRBJ2-1; no reliable D call. This CDR3 is built from 15 residues. Trimming removed 5 bases from V and 10 bases from J, with 21 bases in between. From germline, CDR1 is MRHNA and CDR2 SNTAGT. The CDR3 coding sequence is TGTGCCAGCAGTCCCGGGCAGGATTCTGGTTTGGAGCAGTTCTTC. Translating it yields CASSPGQDSGLEQFF.

This chain links TRBV5-6 with TRBJ1-1; D is unclear. CDR3 length equals 13 residues. Trimming pared 4 bases from V and 7 bases from J, leaving 14 bases between. Germline CDR1 and CDR2: SGHDT and YYEEEE. The CDR3 bases are TGTGCCAGCAGCGCACCGACAACCCGTGAAGCTTTCTTT. The encoded protein is CASSAPTTREAFF.

This clone was counted once. This chain connects TRBV7-3 to TRBJ2-4, with TRBD1 identical over 8 bases. V was pared by 5 bases and J by 0 bases, with 3 bases of the junction left unmatched. Germline lookup yields CDR1 SGHTA and CDR2 FQGTGA. The length of the CDR3 is 15 residues. The CDR3: CASSAQGAAKNIQYF. Written as DNA, the CDR3 is TGTGCCAGCAGCGCGCAGGGGGCAGCCAAAAACATTCAGTACTTC.

The chain links TRBV5-4 to TRBJ2-2; the D is unclear. Trimming pared 4 bases from V and 4 bases from J, leaving 14 bases between. CDR1 SGHNT and CDR2 YYREEE come from the germline V gene (reference sequence). CDR3 length: 15 amino acids. The CDR3 DNA is TGTGCCAGCAGCAGACAAGGTGTCGGCACCGGGGAGCTGTTTTTT. Amino acid sequence: CASSRQGVGTGELFF.

The chain carries TRBV28 and TRBJ1-6, with TRBD1 as a possible D gene (5 bases). V lost 2 bases and J 3 bases, leaving 14 bases between the germline ends. The CDR3 contains 17 residues. The germline gives CDR1 MDHEN, CDR2 SYDVKM. Written as DNA, the CDR3 is TGTGCCAGCAGTTTAATTCTCGGGGGAGTCTATAATTCACCCCTCCACTTT. This sequence encodes CASSLILGGVYNSPLHF.

The chain employs TRBV2 and TRBJ1-5; D is unclear. The CDR3 is 15 residues long. Trimming stripped 6 bases from V and 0 bases from J, with 12 bases between. Germline CDR1 is SNHLY and CDR2 is FYNNEI. CDR3: CASRTNENSNQPQHF. CDR3 in DNA: TGTGCCAGCAGGACGAATGAGAATAGCAATCAGCCCCAGCATTTT.

The chain has TRBV30 and TRBJ2-5; D call uncertain. Deletions cut 7 bases from V and 2 bases from J, with 20 bases between. Germline V gene lookup returns CDR1 GTSNPN and CDR2 SVGIG (reference sequence). CDR3 length equals 15 residues. The chain's CDR3 is CAFAWRRTPQETQYF. As DNA, the CDR3 is TGTGCCTTTGCTTGGCGCCGAACCCCTCAAGAGACCCAGTACTTC.

The rearrangement joins TRBV19 to TRBJ1-5; TRBD1 aligns across 7 bases. J was trimmed by 4 bases and V by 1 base; bases with no gene match: 10. Per the germline V gene, CDR1 is LNHDA and CDR2 is SQIVND (reference sequence). The CDR3 extends over 17 amino acids. The CDR3 DNA is TGTGCCAGTAGTATAGTAGGGACAGCGGGAGGAAATCAGCCCCAGCATTTT. This sequence encodes CASSIVGTAGGNQPQHF. The full variable domain, its missing parts supplied by reference TRBV19 and TRBJ1-5, is DGGITQSPKYLFRKEGQNVTLSCEQNLNHDAMYWYRQDPGQGLRLIYYSQIVNDFQKGDIAEGYSVSREKKESFPLTVTSAQKNPTAFYLCASSIVGTAGGNQPQHFGDGTRLSIL.

CDR3 sequence reads: CASSAHGGAAGNEQFF. In nucleotides, the CDR3 is TGTGCCAGCAGCGCCCACGGGGGGGCCGCCGGGAATGAGCAGTTCTTC. V gene TRBV7-2 combines with J gene TRBJ2-1, with 8 bases aligning to TRBD2. There are 16 residues in the CDR3. Germline V lookup: CDR1 SGHTA, CDR2 FQGNSA. Losses at the gene ends were 5 bases for V and 7 bases for J; bases not matched to a gene: 13.

The chain recombines TRBV7-2 with TRBJ2-1; D gene ambiguous. Germline loops: CDR1 SGHTA, CDR2 FQGNSA. The CDR3 totals 13 residues. With 8 bases removed from V and 6 bases from J, the gap between germline ends came to 14 bases. The CDR3 sequence: CASGRPPTNEQFF. For the CDR3, the DNA is TGTGCCAGCGGAAGACCACCGACCAATGAGCAGTTCTTC.

V usage is TRBV3-1 (or the pseudogene TRBV3-2) and J usage is TRBJ1-2; D might be TRBD1 (6 bases). The CDR3 is made up of 13 amino acids. Between the trimmed V and J ends, which lost 0 bases and 6 bases, there was a span of 8 bases. The germline CDR1 and CDR2 sequences are LGHDT and YNNKEL (reference sequence). CDR3 bases: TGTGCCAGCAGCCAAGATCGGACAGATGGCTACACCTTC. It specifies CASSQDRTDGYTF.

The chain links TRBV3-1 (or the pseudogene TRBV3-2) to TRBJ1-1; no clear D. Germline V lookup: CDR1 LGHDT, CDR2 YNNKEL (reference sequence). The CDR3 contains 14 residues. V was pared by 5 bases and J by 4 bases, with 14 bases between. The CDR3 sequence: CASSSQAAGTEAFF. DNA for the CDR3: TGTGCCAGCAGCTCTCAGGCCGCGGGCACTGAAGCTTTCTTT.